This T cell receptor (beta chain) is drawn from a study of CD8+CD57+ T cells in acquired aplastic anemia. On the study more broadly: Sorting CD4+ and CD8+ cells gave DNA averaging about 3.1 ug. Study results and limitations: In common between the patients and the controls were approximately 30 CD8+ CDR3 sequences.

This clonotype appeared a few times. The antigen is undetermined. It was patients with CD8+CD57+ cell expansion by flow cytometry who were chosen for sequencing. Severe acquired aplastic anemia was the diagnosis recorded for all patients. The junction had 6 bases not matched to a gene; V was cut back by 5 bases and J by 6 bases. Germline CDR1 and CDR2: LNHDA and SQIVND (reference sequence). CDR3 length equals 14 residues. Researchers used genomic DNA as the template to profile TCR beta VDJ and CDR3. TCRdb redid the calling of the reads with MiXCR, one entry per CDR3 protein. The sample lists under 500,000 distinct CDR3 sequences, approximately 32% occurring once.

This chain joins TRBV19 and TRBJ2-4; 8 nucleotides line up with TRBD2. This TCR derives from a human donor with aplastic anemia. Sequences were obtained from sorted CD4+, CD8+, or CD8+CD57+ T cells (not recorded which) from PBMCs. CDR3 region: CASSSTSGRNIQYF. CDR3 nucleotides: TGTGCCAGTAGTTCCACTAGCGGCAGAAACATTCAGTACTTC.